These 3 T cell receptor beta chains were all obtained from the same sample, sequenced in a study of T cell responses to AZD1222 COVID-19 vaccine. Clones were read by immunoSEQ multiplex PCR, and TCRdb kept only the in-frame ones, dropping some. The sample includes more than 100,000 clones, about 90% of them seen just once. The sample here was peripheral blood, taken on day 0 of AZD1222 vaccination. These receptors were obtained from an adult in good health.

The gene calls are TRBV7-2 and TRBJ1-2; maybe TRBD1 (6 bases). The V end was cut by 1 base, the J end by 7 bases, with 22 bases between. The length of the CDR3 is 17 residues. Germline V lookup: CDR1 SGHTA, CDR2 FQGNSA. CDR3 sequence (DNA): TGTGCCAGCAGCTTAGTTGGACAGTCCCCTAGCATCGGTGGCTACACCTTC. This translates into CASSLVGQSPSIGGYTF.

The chain has TRBV19 and TRBJ2-5; D unresolved. Per the germline V gene, CDR1 is LNHDA and CDR2 is SQIVND (reference sequence). V was clipped by 1 base and J by 5 bases, with 14 bases between them. The length of the CDR3 is 15 residues. CDR3 bases: TGTGCCAGTAGTATAGTACCGCGCGATCGTGAGACCCAGTACTTC. Its protein product is CASSIVPRDRETQYF.

This clone was detected once. The V and J genes are TRBV6-2 or TRBV6-3 and TRBJ1-2; perhaps TRBD1 as D (6 bases). This CDR3 spans 14 amino acids. Trimming left V 2 bases short and J 4 bases short, with 11 bases between. CDR1 and CDR2 (germline): MNHEY, SVGEGT. CDR3 sequence: CASSYEGTLYGYTF. The CDR3 DNA is TGTGCCAGCAGTTACGAGGGGACACTCTATGGCTACACCTTC.